This entry describes one T cell receptor (beta chain). Its target is unknown. The data are from a study of T cells in Graves' hyperthyroidism and ophthalmopathy. General observations from the study: In the blood, most expanded thyroid clonotypes above 0.001 appeared as well. Prediction of ophthalmopathy progression came a median approximately 6.5 months pre-onset.

Amplified TCR beta CDR3 regions came from RNA transcripts. The HTBI primer set was used in a first-round RT-PCR of the TCR CDR3. TCRdb ran MiXCR on the multiplex PCR reads and lists one entry per CDR3 protein. This sample carries some 420,000 distinct CDR3 sequences, roughly an eighth of them seen once, and the ten largest clones take 5.3%. Graves' hyperthyroidism showing no ophthalmopathy progression within 18 months was considered stable. Hyperthyroidism had been newly diagnosed in patients aged 18 to 65, and its duration was under 2 months. Sequencing was done on a sample of blood. The TCR was taken from a young woman with Graves' hyperthyroidism.

The chain's CDR3 is CASSIAGTSGFDTGELFF. The DNA of the CDR3 is TGTGCCAGTAGTATAGCCGGGACTAGCGGCTTCGACACCGGGGAGCTGTTTTTT. J is TRBJ2-2 and V is TRBV19, with 11 bases fitting TRBD2. The CDR3 loop spans 18 amino acids. Per the germline V gene, CDR1 is LNHDA and CDR2 is SQIVND (reference sequence). V shed 1 base and J 3 bases; nucleotides not matched to a gene: 7.